A single sample gave rise to the 8 T cell receptor beta chains below, sequenced in a study of T cells in women clearing cervical HPV infection. TCRdb's table, derived via immunoSEQ multiplex PCR, lists solely in-frame clones and lacks some. Its clone listing holds 30,000 to 40,000 clones. Sequenced: blood buffy coat. The receptor source for this set is a woman between 18 and 69 years old with a cervical HPV16 infection that either progressed to CIN3+ or cleared (not recorded which).

Comments on this clone: The DNA ends 3 residues before the CDR3 does, and the rest of the CDR3 is filled in from the germline J gene. The rearrangement joins TRBV5-6 to TRBJ1-2; 9 bases map to TRBD1. The germline gives CDR1 SGHDT, CDR2 YYEEEE. This CDR3 spans 15 amino acids. V was clipped by 2 bases and J by 2 bases; unmatched bases: 4. The CDR3 DNA, read in part, is TGTGCCAGCAGCTTACTAGGGACAGGGAACTATGGC. Amino acid sequence: CASSLLGTGNYG. In full, the CDR3 is CASSLLGTGNYGYTF.

Turning to this clone: The missing CDR3 end, 3 residues past where the read stops, is filled in from the germline J gene. The chain uses TRBV19 and TRBJ2-1; 10 positions match TRBD2. J lost 7 bases, V lost 6 bases, and 6 bases had no gene match. Germline V lookup: CDR1 LNHDA, CDR2 SQIVND (reference sequence). There are 14 residues in the CDR3. The CDR3: CASSLAGVANEQFF. The covered CDR3 bases are TGTGCCAGTAGCCTAGCGGGAGTAGCAAATGAG.

About this clone: The CDR3 end lies 3 residues beyond the end of the read and is filled in from the germline J gene. The rearrangement joins TRBV7-2 to TRBJ1-5, with 8 nucleotides matching TRBD1. The ends lost 5 bases at V and 6 bases at J; junction bases unmatched: 6. Germline V gene sequence: CDR1 SGHTA, CDR2 FQGNSA. The CDR3 is 14 amino acids. CDR3 in amino acids: CASSQRTGSQPQHF. The CDR3 bases that were read are TGTGCCAGCAGCCAAAGGACAGGGAGTCAGCCC.

A note on this clone: Sequencing ends 3 residues short of the CDR3 end; the germline J gene provides the rest. The gene calls are TRBV5-8 and TRBJ2-1, with a possible D match to TRBD1 (6 bases). CDR1 is SGHTS and CDR2 is YDEGEE in the germline V gene. CDR3 size: 15 residues. Deletions cut 4 bases from V and 3 bases from J, with 14 bases between. The sequenced CDR3 bases are TGTGCCAGCAGCGCCCGCCGGGACAACTACAATGAG. It is translated as CASSARRDNYNE. The CDR3 in its entirety is CASSARRDNYNEQFF.

Points on this clone: Read data end 3 residues before the CDR3 end; the end is taken from the germline J gene. The chain recombines TRBV7-3 with TRBJ2-3; 10 nucleotides agree with TRBD1. Germline-derived CDR1 and CDR2 are SGHTA and FQGTGA. The CDR3 extends over 16 amino acids. CDR3 protein: CASSQVDRGREETQYF. CDR3 DNA (partial): TGTGCCAGCAGCCAAGTCGACAGGGGGCGTGAGGAGACG.

Note on this clone: The sequence runs out 3 residues before the end of the CDR3; the remainder is reconstructed from the germline J gene. The chain links TRBV18 to TRBJ2-3; 8 nucleotides line up with TRBD2. This CDR3 comprises 16 residues. CDR1 and CDR2 from the germline V gene are KGHSH and LQKENI. The CDR3 bases that were read are TGTGCCAGCTCACCACAGTCCGGGACTAGGGGAGAGACG. It is translated as CASSPQSGTRGET. The whole CDR3 protein is CASSPQSGTRGETQYF. Supplemented by reference TRBV18 and TRBJ2-3, the full variable domain reads NAGVMQNPRHLVRRRGQEARLRCSPMKGHSHVYWYRQLPEEGLKFMVYLQKENIIDESGMPKERFSAEFPKEGPSILRIQQVVRGDSAAYFCASSPQSGTRGETQYFGPGTRLTVL.

Points on this clone: The read halts 3 residues ahead of the CDR3 end, with the missing end drawn from the germline J gene. This sequence joins TRBV9 and TRBJ1-1; the D is unclear. Per the germline V gene, CDR1 is SGDLS and CDR2 is YYNGEE. The length of the CDR3 is 14 residues. The V gene lost 4 bases and the J gene lost 4 bases, with 14 bases spanning the gap. This chain's CDR3 is CASSPGGTATEAFF. The CDR3 bases that were read are TGTGCCAGCAGCCCAGGAGGAACAGCCACTGAA.

As for this clone: The read ends 3 residues early relative to the CDR3; the germline J gene fills the gap. The chain carries TRBV5-1 and TRBJ2-7; TRBD1 is a possible D gene (6 bases). Germline values: CDR1 SGHRS, CDR2 YFSETQ. This CDR3 is built from 15 residues. Trimming stripped 4 bases from V and 0 bases from J, with 14 bases between. The CDR3 loop is CASSDRGGHSYEQYF. CDR3 DNA (partial): TGCGCCAGCAGCGACCGTGGGGGACACTCCTACGAG. The full variable domain, its missing parts supplied by reference TRBV5-1 and TRBJ2-7, is KAGVTQTPRYLIKTRGQQVTLSCSPISGHRSVSWYQQTPGQGLQFLFEYFSETQRNKGNFPGRFSGRQFSNSRSEMNVSTLELGDSALYLCASSDRGGHSYEQYFGPGTRLTVT.